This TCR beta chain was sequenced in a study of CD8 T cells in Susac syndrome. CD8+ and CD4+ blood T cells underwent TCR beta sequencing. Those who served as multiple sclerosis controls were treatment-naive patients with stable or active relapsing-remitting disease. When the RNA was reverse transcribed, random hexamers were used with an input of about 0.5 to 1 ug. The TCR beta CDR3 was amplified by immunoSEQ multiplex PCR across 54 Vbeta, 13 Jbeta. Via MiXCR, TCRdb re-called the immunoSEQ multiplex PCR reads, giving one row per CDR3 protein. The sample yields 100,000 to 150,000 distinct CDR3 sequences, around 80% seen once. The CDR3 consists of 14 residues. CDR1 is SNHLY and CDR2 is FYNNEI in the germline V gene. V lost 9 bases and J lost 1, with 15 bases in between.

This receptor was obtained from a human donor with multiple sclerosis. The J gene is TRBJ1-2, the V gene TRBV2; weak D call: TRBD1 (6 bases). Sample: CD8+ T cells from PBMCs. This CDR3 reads CARETDSLNYGYTF. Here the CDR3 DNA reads TGTGCCAGGGAGACGGACAGCCTTAACTATGGCTACACCTTC.